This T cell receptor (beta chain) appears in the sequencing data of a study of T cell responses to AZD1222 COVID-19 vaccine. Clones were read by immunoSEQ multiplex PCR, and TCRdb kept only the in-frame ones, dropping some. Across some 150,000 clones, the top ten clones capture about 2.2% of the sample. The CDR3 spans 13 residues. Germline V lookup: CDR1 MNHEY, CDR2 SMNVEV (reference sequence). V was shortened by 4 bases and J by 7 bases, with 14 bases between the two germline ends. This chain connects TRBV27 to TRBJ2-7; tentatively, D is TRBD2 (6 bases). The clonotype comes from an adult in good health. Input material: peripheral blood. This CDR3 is CASSSGTLGEQYF. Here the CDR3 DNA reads TGTGCCAGCAGTTCCGGGACTCTTGGAGAGCAGTACTTC.